Listed here is a single T cell receptor (beta chain). The data were taken from a study of identical twins. No donor was unhealthy or non-Caucasian. TCRdb recomputed calls from the 5' RACE reads with MiXCR, one row per CDR3 protein. The table has around 680,000 distinct CDR3 sequences, less than 10% seen once. The germline gives CDR1 LGHNA, CDR2 YNFKEQ. There are 15 residues in the CDR3. V lost 1 base, J lost 5 bases, and 3 bases stayed unmatched. These data also formed part of another study, on yellow fever vaccine responses in identical twins.

Sequencing was done on a sample of PBMCs. This sequence originates from a young woman in good health. The chain carries TRBV4-2 and TRBJ2-3; 10 bases are a match to TRBD2. This CDR3 reads CASSQVTSGKDTQYF. CDR3 bases: TGTGCCAGCAGCCAAGTCACTAGCGGGAAAGATACGCAGTATTTT.